Listed here are 31 T cell receptor beta chains from one sample, sequenced in a study of T cells in Graves' hyperthyroidism and ophthalmopathy. Regions amplified from RNA transcripts were the TCR beta CDR3 regions. First-round RT-PCR of the TCR CDR3 relied on the HTBI primer set. TCRdb re-derived calls from the multiplex PCR reads in MiXCR, one entry per CDR3 protein. The sample lists about 460,000 distinct CDR3 sequences; about 22% were seen once. Sequences were obtained from blood. The receptors were sampled from a woman in her 70s with Graves' ophthalmopathy.

CDR3: CATSNSRGLAYGYTF. In DNA, the CDR3 is TGTGCCACCAGCAATAGCAGGGGGCTCGCCTATGGCTACACCTTC. The rearrangement joins TRBV15 to TRBJ1-2; 8 nucleotides match TRBD1. Germline-derived CDR1 and CDR2 are LNHNV and YYDKDF (reference sequence). V lost 4 bases and J lost 4; bases outside the gene matches: 8. This CDR3 has 15 amino acids.

A remark on this clonotype: Given a much more abundant clone one base away, this may be a read error. The chain recombines TRBV2 with TRBJ1-2; D possibly corresponds to TRBD1 (5 bases). The CDR3 is made up of 13 amino acids. Germline CDR1 is SNHLY and CDR2 is FYNNEI. In DNA, the CDR3 is TGTGCCAGCAGTGCGGGGGAGGGAAATGGCTACGCCTTC. It translates to CASSAGEGNGYAF. The variable domain in full, completed from reference TRBV2 and TRBJ1-2, reads EPEVTQTPSHQVTQMGQEVILRCVPISNHLYFYWYRQILGQKVEFLVSFYNNEISEKSEIFDDQFSVERPDGSNFTLKIRSTKLEDSAMYFCASSAGEGNGYAFGSGTRLTVV.

This clonotype was observed many times. The V and J genes are TRBV3-1 and TRBJ1-1, with TRBD1 identical over 9 bases. The length of the CDR3 is 15 residues. Germline V gene sequence: CDR1 LGHDT, CDR2 YNNKEL (reference sequence). V lost 4 bases and J lost 6; bases outside the gene matches: 9. CDR3 nucleotides: TGTGCCAGCAGCCCCGTCGGGACAGGGTTGGCTGAAGCTTTCTTT. Encoded protein: CASSPVGTGLAEAFF.

This rearrangement joins TRBV7-6 to TRBJ1-1; D call uncertain. Germline lookup yields CDR1 SGHVS and CDR2 FNYEAQ. The V end lost 4 bases, the J end lost 5 bases, and 14 bases lay between the germline ends. The CDR3 is made up of 14 amino acids. The CDR3 protein is CASSSVSAPTEAFF. CDR3 DNA: TGTGCCAGCAGCTCGGTCAGCGCCCCTACTGAAGCTTTCTTT.

This clonotype occurred a few times. The chain carries TRBV7-2 and TRBJ2-1; tentatively, D is TRBD1 or TRBD2 (6 bases each). The CDR3 extends over 15 amino acids. Trimming pared 1 base from V and 8 bases from J, leaving 15 bases between. The germline gives CDR1 SGHTA, CDR2 FQGNSA. CDR3 sequence (DNA): TGTGCCAGCAGCTTAGGAGGGGGGAAGAATTATGAGCAGTTCTTC. Translated, it gives CASSLGGGKNYEQFF.

This clonotype has a count of ten or more. V and J are TRBV28 and TRBJ2-7, with D uncertain. The germline CDR1 and CDR2 sequences are MDHEN and SYDVKM. The CDR3 consists of 13 residues. V was trimmed by 7 bases and J by 0 bases, leaving 10 bases between them. The CDR3 DNA is TGTGCCAGCATCCAACACAACTCCTACGAGCAGTACTTC. As protein: CASIQHNSYEQYF.

This clonotype was seen a few times. This sequence joins TRBV12-3 or TRBV12-4 and TRBJ1-5; D possibly corresponds to TRBD1 (5 bases). This CDR3 has 16 residues. V lost 5 bases, J lost 3 bases, and 17 bases lay in between. The CDR3 DNA follows: TGTGCCAGCAGTCATGGTGAGGGGATAGCCAATCAGCCCCAGCATTTT. Residues: CASSHGEGIANQPQHF.

This chain joins TRBV12-5 and TRBJ2-3; D is undetermined. Germline V gene lookup returns CDR1 LGHNT and CDR2 FRNRAP. Trimming cost V 2 bases and J 4 bases, with 4 bases left between them. The CDR3 runs to 12 residues. The CDR3 loop reads CASGLRADTQYF. The CDR3 nucleotides read TGTGCTAGTGGTTTGAGGGCAGATACGCAGTATTTT. Using reference TRBV12-5 and TRBJ2-3 for the parts outside the CDR3, the full variable domain is DARVTQTPRHKVTEMGQEVTMRCQPILGHNTVFWYRQTMMQGLELLAYFRNRAPLDDSGMPKDRFSAEMPDATLATLKIQPSEPRDSAVYFCASGLRADTQYFGPGTRLTVL.

There are many counts of this clonotype. This chain connects TRBV12-3 or TRBV12-4 to TRBJ1-2; D gene uncertain. Trimming took 5 bases from V and 7 from J, leaving 11 bases between them. This CDR3 is built from 12 residues. As DNA, the CDR3 is TGTGCCAGCAGTCTACAACATTTTGGCTACACCTTC. As protein: CASSLQHFGYTF.

This clonotype was recorded many times. This chain links TRBV6-5 with TRBJ1-2; D gene uncertain. Germline CDR1 MNHEY, CDR2 SVGAGI. V was pared by 0 bases and J by 6 bases, with 5 bases between. CDR3 length: 12 amino acids. In DNA, the CDR3 is TGTGCCAGCAGTTACTCAGGGCATGGCTACACCTTC. This gives the protein CASSYSGHGYTF.

This clonotype has more than one count but fewer than ten. This chain connects TRBV28 to TRBJ2-5, with D uncertain. Germline values: CDR1 MDHEN, CDR2 SYDVKM. The V end lost 5 bases, the J end lost 5 bases, and 12 bases lay between the germline ends. The length of the CDR3 is 13 residues. The CDR3: CASSPLRLETQYF. In DNA form, the CDR3 reads TGTGCCAGCAGTCCCCTAAGGTTGGAGACCCAGTACTTC.

V is TRBV6-6 and J is TRBJ2-7, with D possibly matching TRBD1 (7 bases). CDR1 is MNHNY, CDR2 SVGAGI, per germline (reference sequence). This CDR3 is built from 16 residues. Deletions cut 2 bases from V and 0 bases from J, with 14 bases between. CDR3 in amino acids: CASSYLGGQSSYEQYF. The DNA for the CDR3 is TGTGCCAGCAGTTACCTGGGGGGACAGAGCTCCTACGAGCAGTACTTC.

This chain joins TRBV9 and TRBJ1-4; D unclear. The germline V gene has CDR1 SGDLS and CDR2 YYNGEE. This CDR3 contains 15 residues. Trimming took off 0 bases at V and 6 bases at J, with 12 bases between the two ends. The CDR3 DNA follows: TGTGCCAGCAGCGTAGAAGTGACACCTGATGAAAAACTGTTTTTT. Its protein product is CASSVEVTPDEKLFF. The complete variable domain, with remaining parts taken from reference TRBV9 and TRBJ1-4, reads DSGVTQTPKHLITATGQRVTLRCSPRSGDLSVYWYQQSLDQGLQFLIQYYNGEERAKGNILERFSAQQFPDLHSELNLSSLELGDSALYFCASSVEVTPDEKLFFGSGTQLSVL.

The chain combines TRBV6-5 with TRBJ2-2, with 9 bases lining up with TRBD2. In germline, CDR1 is MNHEY, CDR2 SVGAGI. Trimming cost V 4 bases and J 5 bases; bases outside gene matches: 8. The CDR3 sequence is 16 residues long. In DNA, the CDR3 is TGTGCCAGCAGTTCTCTAATAGCGGGAGAAACCGGGGAGCTGTTTTTT. It yields the protein CASSSLIAGETGELFF.

This chain joins TRBV12-3 or TRBV12-4 and TRBJ2-3, with a tentative D call TRBD2 (6 bases). This CDR3 has 14 amino acids. V shed 5 bases and J shed 2 bases, with 11 bases lying between them. The CDR3 bases are TGTGCCAGCAGTATCCGGGACTTCACAGATACGCAGTATTTT. Its translation is CASSIRDFTDTQYF.

CDR3 sequence reads: CSANPTSTEQYF. CDR3 in DNA: TGCAGTGCTAATCCGACTAGTACCGAGCAGTACTTC. V usage is TRBV20-1 and J usage is TRBJ2-7; perhaps TRBD2 as D (6 bases). Trimming stripped 4 bases from V and 6 bases from J, with 13 bases between. The CDR3 length is 12 residues. CDR1 is DFQATT, CDR2 SNEGSKA, per germline (reference sequence).

The V and J genes are TRBV3-1 and TRBJ2-6; D may be TRBD1 (5 bases). Trimming left V 0 bases short and J 2 bases short, with 14 bases between. Germline CDR1 and CDR2: LGHDT and YNNKEL (reference sequence). This CDR3 is built from 18 residues. The CDR3 loop is CASSQEKSWGTGANVLTF. CDR3 in DNA: TGTGCCAGCAGCCAAGAAAAGAGTTGGGGCACTGGGGCCAACGTCCTGACTTTC.

This clonotype has just a few counts. V is TRBV29-1 and J is TRBJ2-5, with 12 bases matching TRBD2. This CDR3 spans 13 amino acids. CDR1 is SQVTM and CDR2 is ANQGSEA in the germline V gene. V was clipped by 8 bases and J by 5 bases; unmatched bases: 6. The DNA for the CDR3 is TGCAGCATGCCTAGCGGGAGGGCGGAGACCCAGTACTTC. Residues: CSMPSGRAETQYF. Supplemented by reference TRBV29-1 and TRBJ2-5, the full variable domain reads SAVISQKPSRDICQRGTSLTIQCQVDSQVTMMFWYRQQPGQSLTLIATANQGSEATYESGFVIDKFPISRPNLTFSTLTVSNMSPEDSSIYLCSMPSGRAETQYFGPGTRLLVL.

This clonotype was counted at least ten times. One end of the junction fails to match germline, which may point to a read error. V is TRBV20-1 and J is TRBJ1-1, with TRBD1 identical over 7 bases. This CDR3 has 13 amino acids. Germline CDR1 is DFQATT and CDR2 is SNEGSKA (reference sequence). CDR3 coding DNA: TGCAGTGCTCCGACAGGGTTGAAAACTGAAGCTTTCTTT. This encodes CSAPTGLKTEAFF.

CDR3 sequence: CSASSSGLDRGTQYF. In nucleotides, the CDR3 is TGCAGTGCTAGCTCTAGCGGGCTTGATCGAGGGACCCAGTACTTC. The J gene is TRBJ2-5, the V gene TRBV20-1; 8 bases line up with TRBD2. The V gene end was trimmed by 3 bases and the J gene end by 7 bases; junction bases not matched to a gene: 13. CDR1 and CDR2 from the germline V gene are DFQATT and SNEGSKA (reference sequence). The CDR3 is 15 residues long.

This clonotype was detected many times. The CDR3 sequence: CASSLLQGAGETQYF. In DNA, the CDR3 is TGTGCCAGCAGTTTGCTTCAGGGGGCAGGAGAGACCCAGTACTTC. V is TRBV12-3 or TRBV12-4 and J is TRBJ2-5, with 8 bases lining up with TRBD1. There are 15 residues in the CDR3. V lost 3 bases to trimming and J lost 4 bases; unmatched junction nucleotides: 7.

At least ten counts were recorded for this clonotype. The rearrangement uses TRBV28 and TRBJ2-7, with 10 bases lining up with TRBD2. This CDR3 spans 16 amino acids. CDR1 MDHEN and CDR2 SYDVKM come from the germline V gene. Trimming took 5 bases from V and 3 from J; bases not matched to a gene: 10. CDR3: CASSPLSGRTFYEQYF. Written as DNA, the CDR3 is TGTGCCAGCAGTCCTCTTAGCGGGAGGACCTTCTACGAGCAGTACTTC.

The chain links TRBV6-1 to TRBJ2-7, with D possibly TRBD1 on 5 matching bases. Trimming stripped 8 bases from V and 2 bases from J, with 10 bases between. CDR1 and CDR2 (germline): MNHNS, SASEGT. This CDR3 has 12 amino acids. DNA for the CDR3: TGTGCCAGCTCCAAGGGGCCCTACGAGCAGTACTTC. Protein product: CASSKGPYEQYF.

The chain recombines TRBV9 with TRBJ2-7; 11 positions agree with TRBD2. The CDR3 is 15 amino acids. V dropped 0 bases and J dropped 7; count of bases not matched to a gene: 6. CDR1 is SGDLS and CDR2 is YYNGEE in the germline V gene. The CDR3 DNA follows: TGTGCCAGCAGCGTAGGGACTAGCGGGTCTGAAGAGCAGTACTTC. This sequence encodes CASSVGTSGSEEQYF. Using reference TRBV9 and TRBJ2-7 for the parts outside the CDR3, the full variable domain is DSGVTQTPKHLITATGQRVTLRCSPRSGDLSVYWYQQSLDQGLQFLIQYYNGEERAKGNILERFSAQQFPDLHSELNLSSLELGDSALYFCASSVGTSGSEEQYFGPGTRLTVT.

This clonotype was seen ten or more times. V and J are TRBV12-3 or TRBV12-4 and TRBJ2-7; 7 bases fit TRBD2. Trimming cost V 3 bases and J 3 bases; bases outside gene matches: 5. The CDR3 has 14 amino acids. This chain's CDR3 is CASSLRAGVYEQYF. The DNA for the CDR3 is TGTGCCAGCAGTTTGCGGGCGGGAGTCTACGAGCAGTACTTC.

This clonotype has just a few counts. V usage is TRBV20-1 and J usage is TRBJ1-2, with TRBD1 as a possible D gene (6 bases). V lost 3 bases, J lost 2 bases, and 10 bases lay in between. This CDR3 is 13 amino acids long. Per germline, CDR1 DFQATT and CDR2 SNEGSKA (reference sequence). The CDR3 here is CSARDSENYGYTF. The CDR3 region has the DNA TGCAGTGCTAGGGACAGCGAAAACTATGGCTACACCTTC.

The genes are TRBV5-1 and TRBJ2-7; 8 nucleotides line up with TRBD2. CDR3 length equals 15 residues. Germline V gives CDR1 SGHRS, CDR2 YFSETQ. The V and J ends lost 0 bases and 4 bases, in that order; junction bases with no gene match: 6. The CDR3 protein is CASSLAAGVVYEQYF. The CDR3 nucleotides read TGCGCCAGCAGCTTGGCAGCGGGAGTGGTTTACGAGCAGTACTTC.

This clonotype occurred a few times. DNA for the CDR3: TGTGCCAGCAGCTCCGGGACGCCCACCCATGAGCAGTTCTTC. It codes for CASSSGTPTHEQFF. The chain uses TRBV7-2 and TRBJ2-1; D is possibly TRBD1 or TRBD2 (5 bases each). Between the trimmed V and J ends, which lost 4 bases and 8 bases, there was a span of 15 bases. CDR1 SGHTA and CDR2 FQGNSA come from the germline V gene. CDR3 length equals 14 residues.

V usage is TRBV2 and J usage is TRBJ1-4, with 9 positions matching TRBD1. CDR1 SNHLY and CDR2 FYNNEI come from the germline V gene. CDR3 length: 16 residues. V trimming: 3 bases; J trimming: 8 bases; junction bases outside the gene matches: 10. The CDR3 DNA follows: TGTGCCAGCAGTGATGGCTTGGGACAGGGTAGGGAAAAACTGTTTTTT. It encodes CASSDGLGQGREKLFF.

This clonotype was counted only a few times. The chain has TRBV6-2 or TRBV6-3 and TRBJ2-7, with D possibly TRBD1 on 5 matching bases. The CDR3 extends over 14 amino acids. V was shortened by 8 bases and J by 0 bases, with 14 bases between the two germline ends. Germline loops: CDR1 MNHEY, CDR2 SVGEGT. CDR3 region: CASLKGRFSYEQYF. The CDR3 DNA follows: TGTGCCAGCCTCAAGGGGCGGTTCTCCTACGAGCAGTACTTC.

The V gene is TRBV5-1, the J gene TRBJ2-7; weak D call: TRBD2 (5 bases). Germline V CDR1 and CDR2: SGHRS, YFSETQ. V was clipped by 4 bases and J by 0 bases, with 14 bases between them. The CDR3 spans 15 residues. Written as DNA, the CDR3 is TGCGCCAGCAGCCCCTCCGGCGGGTACTCCTACGAGCAGTACTTC. Its protein is CASSPSGGYSYEQYF.